The clone carrying this T cell receptor beta chain was counted once. Its target is unknown. Assay: immunoSEQ multiplex PCR; the TCRdb copy retains only in-frame clones and omits some. The sample carries 54,000 or so clones, 88% recorded once. These data belong to a study of T cell responses to AZD1222 COVID-19 vaccine. General study findings and limits: Spike was spanned by vaccine-associated CD4 TCRs, which were dominant at 160-218 and 743-854. Two AZD1222 doses significantly raised spike-specific TCR breadth and depth over controls. Donors skewed white British and female; clonal diversity was possibly underestimated.

Germline V CDR1 and CDR2: KGHSH, LQKENI. Trimming cost V 0 bases and J 2 bases, with 4 bases left between them. The CDR3 covers 13 residues. The chain carries TRBV18 and TRBJ1-1; D is unclear. Material: peripheral blood, obtained on day 0 of AZD1222 vaccination. The TCR sequence derives from an adult in good health. The CDR3 here is CASSPPANTEAFF. The CDR3 nucleotides are TGTGCCAGCTCACCACCGGCCAACACTGAAGCTTTCTTT.